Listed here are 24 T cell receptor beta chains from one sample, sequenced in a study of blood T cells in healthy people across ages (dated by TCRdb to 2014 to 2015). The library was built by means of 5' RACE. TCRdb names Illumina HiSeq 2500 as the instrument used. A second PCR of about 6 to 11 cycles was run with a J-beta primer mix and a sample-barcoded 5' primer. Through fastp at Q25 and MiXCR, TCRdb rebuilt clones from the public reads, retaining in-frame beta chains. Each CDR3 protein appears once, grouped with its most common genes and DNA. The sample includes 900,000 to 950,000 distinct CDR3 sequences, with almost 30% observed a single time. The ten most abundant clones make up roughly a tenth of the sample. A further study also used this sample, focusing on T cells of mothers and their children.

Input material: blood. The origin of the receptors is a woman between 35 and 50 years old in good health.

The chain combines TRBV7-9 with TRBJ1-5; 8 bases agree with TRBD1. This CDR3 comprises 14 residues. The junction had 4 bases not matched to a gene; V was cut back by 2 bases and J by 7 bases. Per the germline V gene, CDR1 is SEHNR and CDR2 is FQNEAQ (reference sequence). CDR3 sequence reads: CASSLSTGGQPQHF. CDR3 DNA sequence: TGTGCCAGCAGCTTAAGTACAGGGGGACAGCCCCAGCATTTT.

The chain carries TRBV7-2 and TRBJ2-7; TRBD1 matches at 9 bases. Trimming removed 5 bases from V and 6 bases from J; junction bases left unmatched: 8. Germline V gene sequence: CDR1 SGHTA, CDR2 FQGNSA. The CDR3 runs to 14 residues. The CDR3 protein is CASSPRQGVGEQYF. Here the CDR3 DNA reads TGTGCCAGCAGCCCACGACAGGGGGTCGGCGAGCAGTACTTC.

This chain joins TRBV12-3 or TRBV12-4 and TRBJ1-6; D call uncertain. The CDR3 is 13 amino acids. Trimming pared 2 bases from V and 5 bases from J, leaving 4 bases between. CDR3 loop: CASSLWNNSPLHF. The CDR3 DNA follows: TGTGCCAGCAGTTTATGGAATAATTCACCCCTCCACTTT.

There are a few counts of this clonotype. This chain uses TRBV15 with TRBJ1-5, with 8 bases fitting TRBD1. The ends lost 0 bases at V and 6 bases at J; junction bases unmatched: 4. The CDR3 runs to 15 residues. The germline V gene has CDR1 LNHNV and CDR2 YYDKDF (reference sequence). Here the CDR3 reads CATSREVTGVQPQHF. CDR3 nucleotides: TGTGCCACCAGCAGAGAGGTGACAGGGGTTCAGCCCCAGCATTTT.

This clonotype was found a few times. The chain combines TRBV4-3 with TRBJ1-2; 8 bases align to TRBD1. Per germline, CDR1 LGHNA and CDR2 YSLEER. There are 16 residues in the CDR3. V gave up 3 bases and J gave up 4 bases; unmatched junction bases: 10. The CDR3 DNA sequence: TGCGCCAGCAGCCACGCCCCGGGACAGGATCCCTATGGCTACACCTTC. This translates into CASSHAPGQDPYGYTF.

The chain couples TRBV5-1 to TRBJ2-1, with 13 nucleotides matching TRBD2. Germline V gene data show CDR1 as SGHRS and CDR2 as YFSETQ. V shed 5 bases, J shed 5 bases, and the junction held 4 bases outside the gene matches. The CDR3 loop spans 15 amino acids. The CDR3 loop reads CASRLAGGPNNEQFF. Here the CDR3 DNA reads TGCGCCAGCAGACTAGCGGGGGGGCCGAACAATGAGCAGTTCTTC. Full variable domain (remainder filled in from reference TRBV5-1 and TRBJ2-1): KAGVTQTPRYLIKTRGQQVTLSCSPISGHRSVSWYQQTPGQGLQFLFEYFSETQRNKGNFPGRFSGRQFSNSRSEMNVSTLELGDSALYLCASRLAGGPNNEQFFGPGTRLTVL.

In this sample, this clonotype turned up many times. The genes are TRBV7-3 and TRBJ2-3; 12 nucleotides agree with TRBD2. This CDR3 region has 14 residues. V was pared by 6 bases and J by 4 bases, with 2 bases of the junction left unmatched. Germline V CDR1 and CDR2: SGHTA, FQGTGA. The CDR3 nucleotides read TGTGCCAGCAGTTCTAGCGGGGGGGCAGATACGCAGTATTTT. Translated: CASSSSGGADTQYF.

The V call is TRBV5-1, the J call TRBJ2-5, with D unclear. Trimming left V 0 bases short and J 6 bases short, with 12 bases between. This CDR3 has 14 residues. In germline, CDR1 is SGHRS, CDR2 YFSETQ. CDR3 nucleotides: TGCGCCAGCAGCTTGGGTACAGCTCAAAAGACCCAGTACTTC. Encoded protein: CASSLGTAQKTQYF.

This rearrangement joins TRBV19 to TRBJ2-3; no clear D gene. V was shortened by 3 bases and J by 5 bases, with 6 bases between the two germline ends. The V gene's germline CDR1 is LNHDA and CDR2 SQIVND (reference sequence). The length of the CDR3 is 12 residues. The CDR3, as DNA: TGTGCCAGTAGTATGTCTGGAGATACGCAGTATTTT. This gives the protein CASSMSGDTQYF. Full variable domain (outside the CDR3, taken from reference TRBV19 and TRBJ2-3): DGGITQSPKYLFRKEGQNVTLSCEQNLNHDAMYWYRQDPGQGLRLIYYSQIVNDFQKGDIAEGYSVSREKKESFPLTVTSAQKNPTAFYLCASSMSGDTQYFGPGTRLTVL.

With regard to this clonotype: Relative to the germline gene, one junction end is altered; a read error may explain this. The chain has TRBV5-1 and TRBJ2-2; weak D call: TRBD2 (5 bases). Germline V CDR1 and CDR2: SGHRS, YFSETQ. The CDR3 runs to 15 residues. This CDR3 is CTSSLEAENTGELFF. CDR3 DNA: TGCACCAGCAGCTTGGAGGCAGAAAACACCGGGGAGCTGTTTTTT.

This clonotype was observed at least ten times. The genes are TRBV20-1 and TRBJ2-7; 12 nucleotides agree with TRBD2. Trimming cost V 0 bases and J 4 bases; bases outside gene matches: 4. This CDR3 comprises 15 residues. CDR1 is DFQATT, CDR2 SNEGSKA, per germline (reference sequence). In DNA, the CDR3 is TGCAGTGCTAGAGAAGGACTAGCGGGGATTTACGAGCAGTACTTC. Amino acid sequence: CSAREGLAGIYEQYF.

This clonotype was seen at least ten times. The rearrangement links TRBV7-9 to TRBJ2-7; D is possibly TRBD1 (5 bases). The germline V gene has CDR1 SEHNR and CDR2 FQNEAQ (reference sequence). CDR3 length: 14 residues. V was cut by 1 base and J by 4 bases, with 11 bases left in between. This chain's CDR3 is CASSLGTTAYEQYF. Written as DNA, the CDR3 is TGTGCCAGCAGCTTAGGGACAACGGCGTACGAGCAGTACTTC.

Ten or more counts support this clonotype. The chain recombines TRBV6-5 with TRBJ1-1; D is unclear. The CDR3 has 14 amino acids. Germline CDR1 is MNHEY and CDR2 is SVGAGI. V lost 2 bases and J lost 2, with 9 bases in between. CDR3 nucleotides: TGTGCCAGCAGTTACGATAGGGTAAACACTGAAGCTTTCTTT. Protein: CASSYDRVNTEAFF.

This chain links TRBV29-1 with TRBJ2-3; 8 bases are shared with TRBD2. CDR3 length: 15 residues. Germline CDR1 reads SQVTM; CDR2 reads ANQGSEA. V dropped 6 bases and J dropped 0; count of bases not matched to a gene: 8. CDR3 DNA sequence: TGCAGCGTACCCAGAGCGGGGGCAAGCACAGATACGCAGTATTTT. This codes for CSVPRAGASTDTQYF.

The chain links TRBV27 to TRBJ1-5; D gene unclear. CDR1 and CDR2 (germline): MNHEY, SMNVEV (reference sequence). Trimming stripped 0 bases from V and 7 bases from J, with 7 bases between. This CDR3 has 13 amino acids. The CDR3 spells CASSLSRTQPQHF. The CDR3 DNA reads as TGTGCCAGCAGTTTATCCCGTACGCAGCCCCAGCATTTT.

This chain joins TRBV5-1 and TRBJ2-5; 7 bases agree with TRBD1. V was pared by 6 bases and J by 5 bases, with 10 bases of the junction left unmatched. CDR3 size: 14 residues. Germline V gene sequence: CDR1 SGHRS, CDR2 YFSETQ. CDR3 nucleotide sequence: TGCGCCAGCACCCTGAGGGGGCAGGGGGAGACCCAGTACTTC. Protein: CASTLRGQGETQYF.

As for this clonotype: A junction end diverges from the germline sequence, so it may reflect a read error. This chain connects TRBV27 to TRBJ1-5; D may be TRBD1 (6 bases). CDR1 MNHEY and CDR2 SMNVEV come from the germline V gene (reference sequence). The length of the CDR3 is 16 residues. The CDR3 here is CASSSLGTFSNQPRHF. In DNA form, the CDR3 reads TGTGCCAGCAGTAGCCTCGGGACATTCAGCAATCAGCCCCGGCATTTT.

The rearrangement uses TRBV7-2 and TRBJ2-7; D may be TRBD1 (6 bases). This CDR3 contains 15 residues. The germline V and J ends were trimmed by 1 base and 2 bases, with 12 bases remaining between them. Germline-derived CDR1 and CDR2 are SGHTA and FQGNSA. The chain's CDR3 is CASSLEPGETYEQYF. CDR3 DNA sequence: TGTGCCAGCAGCTTAGAACCAGGGGAGACCTACGAGCAGTACTTC.

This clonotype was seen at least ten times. This CDR3 is CASSLWPGGYTF. In DNA form, the CDR3 reads TGTGCCAGCAGCTTATGGCCTGGGGGCTACACCTTC. The chain has TRBV7-2 and TRBJ1-2; no definite D call. With 2 bases removed from V and 8 bases from J, the gap between germline ends came to 9 bases. The CDR3 runs to 12 residues. The V gene's germline CDR1 is SGHTA and CDR2 FQGNSA.

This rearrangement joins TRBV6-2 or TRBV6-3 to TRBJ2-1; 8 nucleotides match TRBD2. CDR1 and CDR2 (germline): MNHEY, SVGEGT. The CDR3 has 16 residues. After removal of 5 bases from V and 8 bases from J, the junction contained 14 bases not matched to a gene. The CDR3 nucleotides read TGTGCCAGCAGTAGAGGCTCAAGCGGGGGCTGGGATGAGCAGTTCTTC. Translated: CASSRGSSGGWDEQFF.

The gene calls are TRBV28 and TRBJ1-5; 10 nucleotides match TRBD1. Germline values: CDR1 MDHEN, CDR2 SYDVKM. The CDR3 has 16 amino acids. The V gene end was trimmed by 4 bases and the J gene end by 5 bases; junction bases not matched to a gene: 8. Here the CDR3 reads CASSSGDRGSDQPQHF. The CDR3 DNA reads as TGTGCCAGCAGTTCAGGGGACAGGGGCTCCGATCAGCCCCAGCATTTT.

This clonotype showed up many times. In DNA, the CDR3 is TGTGCCAGCGAAGGGCAGGAAGAGACCCAGTACTTC. As protein: CASEGQEETQYF. The genes are TRBV6-2 or TRBV6-3 and TRBJ2-5; D gene unclear. Germline V gene lookup returns CDR1 MNHEY and CDR2 SVGEGT. This CDR3 is 12 amino acids long. The ends were cut back, 8 bases at V and 3 bases at J, with 10 bases in the middle.

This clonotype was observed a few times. Written as DNA, the CDR3 is TGTGCCAGCAGCCAGGGAGGGGAAACCTACGAGCAGTACTTC. It yields the protein CASSQGGETYEQYF. The gene calls are TRBV7-9 and TRBJ2-7; 7 nucleotides align to TRBD2. Germline V gene lookup returns CDR1 SEHNR and CDR2 FQNEAQ (reference sequence). Unmatched junction bases numbered 6, after V lost 5 bases and J lost 2 bases. This CDR3 contains 14 residues.

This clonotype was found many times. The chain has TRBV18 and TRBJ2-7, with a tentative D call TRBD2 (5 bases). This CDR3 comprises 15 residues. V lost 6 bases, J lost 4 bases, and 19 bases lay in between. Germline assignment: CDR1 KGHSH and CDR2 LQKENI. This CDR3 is CASSSSGSRGYEQYF. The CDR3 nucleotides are TGTGCCAGCTCTTCTTCTGGGTCCCGAGGGTACGAGCAGTACTTC.